Listed below are T cell receptor beta chains from one sample, sequenced in a study of blood T cells in healthy people across ages. TCRdb passed the 5' RACE reads through MiXCR, listing each CDR3 protein once. The sample includes approximately 810,000 distinct CDR3 sequences, under 35% of them seen just once. Material for sequencing was blood. The receptors originated from a woman at least 80 years old in good health. Both conserved end residues are part of each CDR3. The D gene is left open where the match is weak. The size of a clone is reported for some rows only, either as once, few or many, or as a class for expanded clones.

clone size,V gene,D gene,J gene,CDR3 length,CDR3 DNA,CDR3 protein
-,TRBV6-2/TRBV6-3,TRBD1,TRBJ2-1,14,TGTGCCAGCAGACGACAGGGGCAGGGGAATGGGCAGTTCTTC,CASRRQGQGNGQFF
few,TRBV19,-,TRBJ1-5,17,TGTGCCACTCGAACCAAACACCGGGACTTAGGGTCCCAGCCCCAGCATTTT,CATRTKHRDLGSQPQHF
-,TRBV6-1,TRBD2,TRBJ2-7,16,TGTGCCAGCAGCGCCTCTAGACTAGCAGGTTCCTACGAGCAGTACTTC,CASSASRLAGSYEQYF
few,TRBV20-1,-,TRBJ1-6,17,TGCAGTGCTAGAGATTGGAGCCAGGGTGTTTATAATTCACCCCTCCACTTT,CSARDWSQGVYNSPLHF
many,TRBV6-6,-,TRBJ1-2,16,TGTGCCAGCAGTCGCCTCCGACAGTCCCGAGGGTATGGCTACACCTTC,CASSRLRQSRGYGYTF
few,TRBV11-3,-,TRBJ2-4,16,TGTGCCAGCAGCTTAGCCCAGGGACTAGCCAAAAACATTCAGTACTTC,CASSLAQGLAKNIQYF
-,TRBV12-3/TRBV12-4,TRBD1,TRBJ2-2,15,TGTGCCAGCGGGGGGACAGGGCCGAGCACCGGGGAGCTGTTTTTT,CASGGTGPSTGELFF
many,TRBV5-5,TRBD1,TRBJ2-3,14,TGTGCCAGCAGCGCTCTCGACAGGGGAGATACGCAGTATTTT,CASSALDRGDTQYF
many,TRBV9,-,TRBJ2-4,12,TGTGCCAGCAGCGCGAGTGAAAACATTCAGTACTTC,CASSASENIQYF
-,TRBV6-4,TRBD2,TRBJ2-2,15,TGTGCCAGCAGTCCCGCGGGAGGGGACACCGGGGAGCTGTTTTTT,CASSPAGGDTGELFF
many,TRBV11-2,TRBD2,TRBJ2-7,16,TGTGCCAGCAGCGCCGGGGTAGCGGGGGGTAAAAGCGAGCAGTACTTC,CASSAGVAGGKSEQYF
many,TRBV4-1,-,TRBJ1-2,14,TGCGCCAGCAGCCAAGATATCAGTAACTATGGCTACACCTTC,CASSQDISNYGYTF
few,TRBV20-1,-,TRBJ1-1,14,TGCAGTGCTAGAGAGCAACTCACAGGGCCTGAGGCTTTCTTT,CSAREQLTGPEAFF
-,TRBV15,TRBD1,TRBJ1-6,15,TGTGCCACCAGCAGCGAAGGGACAGTTCATTCACCCCTCCACTTT,CATSSEGTVHSPLHF
-,TRBV4-3,-,TRBJ2-7,14,TGCGCCAGCAGCCAATCCATGACAGCCTACGAGCAGTACTTC,CASSQSMTAYEQYF
many,TRBV5-4,TRBD1,TRBJ1-2,16,TGTGCCAGCAGATCGGGACAGGGTTATACTAACTATGGCTACACCTTC,CASRSGQGYTNYGYTF
few,TRBV7-9,-,TRBJ1-5,15,TGTGCCAGCAGCCTCCGGGGGGGTCAGGATAGCCCCCAGCATTTT,CASSLRGGQDSPQHF
many,TRBV6-5,TRBD1,TRBJ1-2,14,TGTGCCAGCAGCCGTCCTTCGACAGGGTTTGGCTACACCTTC,CASSRPSTGFGYTF
few,TRBV12-3/TRBV12-4,TRBD1,TRBJ1-1,15,TGTGCCAGCAGTAGGGGACAGGGAATTAACACTGAAGCTTTCTTT,CASSRGQGINTEAFF
many,TRBV4-3,-,TRBJ2-7,17,TGCGCCAGCAGCCAAGATTCTGGCGGGCACAGGGAGTACGAGCAGTACTTC,CASSQDSGGHREYEQYF
-,TRBV15,TRBD1,TRBJ2-1,16,TGTGCCACCAGCAGAGATGTAGGACAGGGATCCTACGAGCAGTTCTTC,CATSRDVGQGSYEQFF
-,TRBV20-1,TRBD1,TRBJ1-2,13,TGCGGTGCTAGTCCCGGGACAGGGTACGGCTACACCTTC,CGASPGTGYGYTF
-,TRBV3-1,-,TRBJ1-2,13,TGTGCCAGCAGCCAAGATCTGGGGATCCGCTACACCTTC,CASSQDLGIRYTF
few,TRBV12-3/TRBV12-4,-,TRBJ1-1,14,TGTGCCAGCAGTTTGGCGGGTTCTTTGGGCGAAGCTTTCTTT,CASSLAGSLGEAFF
many,TRBV18,TRBD1,TRBJ2-5,14,TGTGCCAGCTCCCGCACAGGGGTCCAAGAGACCCAGTACTTC,CASSRTGVQETQYF
-,TRBV18,-,TRBJ1-5,14,TGTGCCAGCTCACGAGGGCAGGGCAAGCAGCCCCAGCATTTT,CASSRGQGKQPQHF
-,TRBV29-1,-,TRBJ2-7,13,TGCAGCGTTCTAGCACAGGGAGGCTACGAGCAGTACTTC,CSVLAQGGYEQYF
-,TRBV2,TRBD1,TRBJ1-6,16,TGTGTCAGCAGTGAACAGGGGTCCGGGGGGAATTCACCCCTCCACTTT,CVSSEQGSGGNSPLHF
many,TRBV5-1,-,TRBJ2-1,12,TGCGCCAGCAGCTTATACAACAATGAGCAGTTCTTC,CASSLYNNEQFF
-,TRBV28,-,TRBJ1-1,15,TGTGCCAGCAGACCCCCGAGAGGGATGAACACTGAAGCTTTCTTT,CASRPPRGMNTEAFF
many,TRBV20-1,-,TRBJ2-4,11,TGCAGTGTAGGGGGAGGAAACATTCAGTACTTC,CSVGGGNIQYF
-,TRBV5-6,TRBD1,TRBJ1-1,15,TGTGCCAGCAGCTCCGGACAGGGACTGAACACTGATGCTTTCTTT,CASSSGQGLNTDAFF
-,TRBV2,TRBD1,TRBJ2-2,15,TGTGCCAGCAGATGGACAGGGGCCAACACCGGGGAGCTGTTTTTT,CASRWTGANTGELFF
few,TRBV10-2,-,TRBJ1-2,12,TGCGCCAGCCGGGGCTATAACTATGGCTACACCTTC,CASRGYNYGYTF
many,TRBV30,-,TRBJ1-2,13,TGTGCCTGGAGTGTGGAGCAGTACTATGGCTACACCTTC,CAWSVEQYYGYTF
many,TRBV20-1,-,TRBJ1-2,15,TGCAGTGCGAGAGTCGGGGGCCCCTTAGGGTATGGCTACACCTTC,CSARVGGPLGYGYTF
many,TRBV7-2,-,TRBJ1-5,13,TGTGCCAGCAGCTTAGCTGCGGGCCAGCCCCAGCATTTT,CASSLAAGQPQHF
-,TRBV29-1,-,TRBJ2-5,14,TGCAGCGTTGAGTTTCGGGGGCGGACTGAGACCCAGTACTTC,CSVEFRGRTETQYF
-,TRBV24-1,TRBD1,TRBJ2-5,15,TGTGCCACCTCAGACAGGGGGCAAAGGTGGGAGACCCAGTACTTC,CATSDRGQRWETQYF
many,TRBV20-1,TRBD2,TRBJ2-3,17,TGCAGTGTCGCGGGGACTAGCGGGGGTTATGGGACAGATACGCAGTATTTT,CSVAGTSGGYGTDTQYF
many,TRBV20-1,TRBD1,TRBJ2-3,17,TGCAGTGCTAGAGACACATCGTGGACAGGGGGAACAGATACGCAGTATTTT,CSARDTSWTGGTDTQYF
few,TRBV20-1,-,TRBJ2-1,16,TGCAGTGCTGTCGGGAGCTTTAAAGCGAAAAACAATGAGCAGTTCTTC,CSAVGSFKAKNNEQFF
many,TRBV12-3/TRBV12-4,TRBD2,TRBJ2-3,15,TGTGCCAGTGGGGTTCAGCGGGGGGGCACAGATACGCAGTATTTT,CASGVQRGGTDTQYF
many,TRBV29-1,-,TRBJ1-2,15,TGCAGCGTTGAAGTTAGGGTGAGGAAACACTATGGCTACACCTTC,CSVEVRVRKHYGYTF
many,TRBV7-9,-,TRBJ2-5,17,TGTGCCAGCAGCTCTCTACTCAGGGGACCAAGCGGGGAGACCCAGTACTTC,CASSSLLRGPSGETQYF
-,TRBV12-3/TRBV12-4,-,TRBJ1-1,14,TGTGCCAGCAGTTTTTACAGGGATAGCACTGAAGCTTTCTTT,CASSFYRDSTEAFF
many,TRBV29-1,TRBD2,TRBJ2-3,14,TGCAGCGTTGTTCGGGGGGGGGCTAGAGATACGCAGTATTTT,CSVVRGGARDTQYF
many,TRBV4-3,TRBD2,TRBJ2-3,16,TGCGCCAGCAGCCAAGGGGGCGGGGGTTACACAGATACGCAGTATTTT,CASSQGGGGYTDTQYF
few,TRBV3-1,-,TRBJ1-2,15,TGTGCCAGCAGCCAAGGGCAGGGAATCAACTATGGCTACACCTTC,CASSQGQGINYGYTF
-,TRBV28,-,TRBJ2-5,16,TGTGCCAGCAGTTCCTCTGGGCGGGCAGCTAAAGAGACCCAGTACTTC,CASSSSGRAAKETQYF